The rows below give T cell receptor beta chains drawn from one sample of a study of blood T cell repertoires in COVID-19. Only in-frame clones appear in the TCRdb table, and some are missing; sequencing was by immunoSEQ multiplex PCR. Of over 100,000 clones in the sample, 65% to 90% were seen once. The sequenced sample was peripheral blood. The receptors stem from a woman aged 80 or older with active or convalescent COVID-19. Each CDR3 is given with its conserved first and last residue. The order of the fields is D gene, clone size, J gene, V gene, CDR3 protein, CDR3 DNA. D genes are given only for firm matches. Clone size is given for some rows only: seen once, a few or many times, or a class if the clone is expanded.

d_call: TRBD1
clone_size: few
j_call: TRBJ1-2
v_call: TRBV27
cdr3_aa: CASSKGRGMEYGYTF
cdr3_nt: TGTGCCAGCAGTAAAGGCAGGGGGATGGAATATGGCTACACCTTC

d_call: TRBD1
clone_size: .
j_call: TRBJ2-7
v_call: TRBV27
cdr3_aa: CASSLMGQTSYGQYF
cdr3_nt: TGTGCCAGCAGTTTAATGGGACAGACATCCTACGGGCAGTACTTC

d_call: .
clone_size: .
j_call: TRBJ2-1
v_call: TRBV27
cdr3_aa: CASSPAWAGRSVPQFF
cdr3_nt: TGTGCCAGCAGTCCTGCCTGGGCGGGTAGAAGTGTACCCCAGTTCTTC

d_call: .
clone_size: .
j_call: TRBJ2-3
v_call: TRBV7-2
cdr3_aa: CASSLRRDWADTQYF
cdr3_nt: TGTGCCAGCAGCTTAAGGCGGGATTGGGCAGATACGCAGTATTTT

d_call: .
clone_size: .
j_call: TRBJ2-3
v_call: TRBV9
cdr3_aa: CASSEAPRAHSTDTQYF
cdr3_nt: TGTGCCAGCAGCGAGGCCCCTAGAGCGCACTCCACAGATACGCAGTATTTT

d_call: TRBD2
clone_size: once
j_call: TRBJ2-7
v_call: TRBV7-3
cdr3_aa: CASSRPPSGRDHEQYF
cdr3_nt: TGTGCCAGCAGCCGCCCCCCTAGCGGCCGGGACCACGAGCAGTACTTC

d_call: .
clone_size: .
j_call: TRBJ1-6
v_call: TRBV3-1/TRBV3-2
cdr3_aa: CASSHDGVYNSPLHF
cdr3_nt: TGTGCCAGCAGCCATGACGGAGTGTATAATTCACCCCTCCACTTT

d_call: .
clone_size: once
j_call: TRBJ1-2
v_call: TRBV2
cdr3_aa: CASSDAGRSGYTF
cdr3_nt: TGTGCCAGCAGTGATGCAGGGAGGTCTGGCTACACCTTC

d_call: .
clone_size: .
j_call: TRBJ2-7
v_call: TRBV5-1
cdr3_aa: CASSPLGLPVGEQYF
cdr3_nt: TGCGCCAGCAGCCCCCTGGGACTTCCCGTGGGCGAGCAGTACTTC

d_call: TRBD1
clone_size: .
j_call: TRBJ2-7
v_call: TRBV11-3
cdr3_aa: CASSPTGAHEQYF
cdr3_nt: TGTGCCAGCAGCCCAACAGGGGCCCACGAGCAGTACTTC

d_call: .
clone_size: .
j_call: TRBJ1-4
v_call: TRBV5-1
cdr3_aa: CASSLVLGGKTVF
cdr3_nt: TGCGCCAGCAGCTTGGTTCTGGGGGGAAAAACTGTTTTT

d_call: .
clone_size: few
j_call: TRBJ1-5
v_call: TRBV27
cdr3_aa: CASRLTGSNQPQHF
cdr3_nt: TGTGCCAGCCGCTTAACAGGAAGCAATCAGCCCCAGCATTTT

d_call: .
clone_size: .
j_call: TRBJ2-7
v_call: TRBV27
cdr3_aa: CASSLRQSTEQYF
cdr3_nt: TGTGCCAGCAGTTTACGACAGTCTACCGAGCAGTACTTC

d_call: TRBD1
clone_size: once
j_call: TRBJ1-2
v_call: TRBV10-3
cdr3_aa: CAISESGDRGRIYGYTF
cdr3_nt: TGTGCCATCAGTGAGTCGGGGGACAGGGGGCGGATCTATGGCTACACCTTC

d_call: TRBD2
clone_size: .
j_call: TRBJ2-1
v_call: TRBV7-9
cdr3_aa: CASRLAGGSYNEQFF
cdr3_nt: TGTGCCAGCAGGTTAGCGGGAGGGTCCTACAATGAGCAGTTCTTC

d_call: .
clone_size: .
j_call: TRBJ2-7
v_call: TRBV7-9
cdr3_aa: CASRALYEQYF
cdr3_nt: TGTGCCAGCAGAGCCTTATACGAGCAGTACTTC

d_call: .
clone_size: few
j_call: TRBJ1-1
v_call: TRBV5-1
cdr3_aa: CASSLAWGEGEAFF
cdr3_nt: TGCGCCAGCAGCTTGGCCTGGGGGGAAGGGGAAGCTTTCTTT

d_call: TRBD2
clone_size: .
j_call: TRBJ2-1
v_call: TRBV6-2/TRBV6-3
cdr3_aa: CASSPGLAGYNEQFF
cdr3_nt: TGTGCCAGCAGCCCCGGACTAGCGGGGTACAATGAGCAGTTCTTC

d_call: TRBD2
clone_size: .
j_call: TRBJ2-7
v_call: TRBV11-2
cdr3_aa: CASSLGLAVYEQYF
cdr3_nt: TGTGCCAGCAGCCTGGGACTAGCAGTCTACGAGCAGTACTTC

d_call: .
clone_size: .
j_call: TRBJ1-1
v_call: TRBV5-6
cdr3_aa: CASSPGGLNTEAFF
cdr3_nt: TGTGCCAGCAGCCCGGGAGGATTGAACACTGAAGCTTTCTTT

d_call: TRBD1
clone_size: .
j_call: TRBJ2-5
v_call: TRBV7-9
cdr3_aa: CASRTGTGEETQYF
cdr3_nt: TGTGCCAGCAGAACCGGGACAGGGGAAGAGACCCAGTACTTC

d_call: TRBD1
clone_size: once
j_call: TRBJ1-2
v_call: TRBV28
cdr3_aa: CASRQRDRAYGYTF
cdr3_nt: TGTGCCAGCAGGCAACGGGACAGAGCCTATGGCTACACCTTC

d_call: .
clone_size: .
j_call: TRBJ1-1
v_call: TRBV19
cdr3_aa: CASNPGHMNTEAFF
cdr3_nt: TGTGCCAGTAATCCGGGACACATGAACACTGAAGCTTTCTTT

d_call: TRBD2
clone_size: once
j_call: TRBJ2-7
v_call: TRBV5-1
cdr3_aa: CASMSSGRIGAGEQYF
cdr3_nt: TGCGCCAGCATGTCTAGCGGGAGGATTGGGGCTGGAGAGCAGTACTTC

d_call: TRBD2
clone_size: .
j_call: TRBJ2-3
v_call: TRBV5-1
cdr3_aa: CASSLAGTSGASTDTQYF
cdr3_nt: TGCGCCAGCAGCTTGGCCGGGACTAGCGGGGCTAGCACAGATACGCAGTATTTT

d_call: TRBD1
clone_size: once
j_call: TRBJ2-7
v_call: TRBV19
cdr3_aa: CASSTGQGLGEQYF
cdr3_nt: TGTGCCAGTAGTACGGGACAGGGGCTTGGCGAGCAGTACTTC

d_call: .
clone_size: .
j_call: TRBJ1-2
v_call: TRBV6-5
cdr3_aa: CASSFSVGAQGYTF
cdr3_nt: TGTGCCAGCAGTTTCTCAGTTGGGGCGCAGGGCTACACCTTC

d_call: .
clone_size: once
j_call: TRBJ2-2
v_call: TRBV6-1
cdr3_aa: CASSEFYGWGELFF
cdr3_nt: TGTGCCAGCAGTGAATTTTACGGGTGGGGGGAGCTGTTTTTT

d_call: TRBD1
clone_size: .
j_call: TRBJ1-2
v_call: TRBV2
cdr3_aa: CASSPRQGAFGYTF
cdr3_nt: TGTGCCAGCAGCCCCCGACAGGGGGCTTTTGGCTACACCTTC